This is a list of T cell receptor beta chains from one sample in a study of blood T cell repertoires in COVID-19. Profiled with immunoSEQ multiplex PCR; TCRdb holds only in-frame clones, not every one. The repertoire holds about 140,000 clones, with 87% as singletons. The sample comprised PBMCs or T cells enriched from blood (not recorded which). Source of these receptors: a man between 60 and 70 years old who had recovered from COVID-19. Both conserved end residues are part of each CDR3. The order of the fields is J gene, D gene, clone size, V gene, CDR3 protein, CDR3 DNA. A D gene is named only where the DNA matches it firmly. Clone sizes are given selectively: once, few, many, or a class where the clone is expanded.

>TRBJ2-2|NA|NA|TRBV11-3
CASSLGHANTGELFF
TGTGCCAGCAGCTTAGGACACGCGAACACCGGGGAGCTGTTTTTT
>TRBJ1-6|NA|NA|TRBV27
CASSLSGSRGGPKGLNSPLHF
TGTGCCAGCAGTTTATCGGGGTCGCGGGGAGGGCCTAAAGGCCTAAATTCACCCCTCCACTTT
>TRBJ2-7|NA|NA|TRBV2
CASSGAVSSYEQYF
TGTGCCAGCAGTGGTGCGGTCAGCTCCTACGAGCAGTACTTC
>TRBJ1-2|NA|few|TRBV28
CASSFRAGRVYGYTF
TGTGCCAGCAGTTTTCGGGCAGGGAGGGTCTATGGCTACACCTTC
>TRBJ2-3|NA|NA|TRBV29-1
CSVVGAADTQYF
TGCAGCGTTGTGGGCGCAGCAGATACGCAGTATTTT
>TRBJ1-2|NA|NA|TRBV28
CASSLLAAYGYTF
TGTGCCAGCAGTTTATTGGCCGCTTATGGCTACACCTTC
>TRBJ2-7|NA|NA|TRBV6-5
CASRQDPYEQYF
TGTGCCAGCAGACAGGACCCCTACGAGCAGTACTTC
>TRBJ1-1|TRBD1|few|TRBV4-1
CASSPRDRGHTEAFF
TGCGCCAGCAGCCCCCGGGACAGGGGGCACACTGAAGCTTTCTTT
>TRBJ1-1|NA|NA|TRBV3-1/TRBV3-2
CASIQKTGEAFF
TGTGCCAGCATCCAAAAGACAGGTGAAGCTTTCTTT
>TRBJ2-4|TRBD1|NA|TRBV5-4
CASSLEEGAAIQYF
TGTGCCAGCAGCTTGGAAGAGGGGGCTGCCATTCAGTACTTC
>TRBJ1-5|TRBD1|NA|TRBV19
CASSIDGQGAYQPQHF
TGTGCCAGTAGTATAGACGGACAGGGGGCTTATCAGCCCCAGCATTTT
>TRBJ2-7|NA|NA|TRBV5-6
CASSAQGNEQYF
TGTGCCAGCAGCGCACAGGGAAACGAGCAGTACTTC
>TRBJ2-7|TRBD2|NA|TRBV20-1
CSASLGSGRDSSYEQYF
TGCAGTGCTAGTTTAGGTAGCGGGAGGGATTCCTCCTACGAGCAGTACTTC
>TRBJ2-1|NA|NA|TRBV4-1
CASSQASTGINLEQFF
TGCGCCAGCAGCCAAGCCTCTACCGGGATTAACCTTGAGCAGTTCTTC
>TRBJ2-7|NA|NA|TRBV2
CASSRDSYEQYF
TGTGCCAGCAGCAGGGATTCCTACGAGCAGTACTTC
>TRBJ1-5|TRBD1|few|TRBV19
CASATPGRGQGVDRPQHF
TGTGCCAGTGCCACCCCCGGACGGGGACAGGGGGTGGATAGGCCCCAGCATTTT
>TRBJ2-7|NA|NA|TRBV7-9
CASSQQTYEQYF
TGTGCCAGCAGCCAACAGACCTACGAGCAGTACTTC
>TRBJ2-2|NA|NA|TRBV6-5
CASTALAADTGELFF
TGTGCCAGCACCGCTCTAGCAGCCGACACCGGGGAGCTGTTTTTT
>TRBJ1-2|NA|NA|TRBV5-5
CASNRDTSYGYTF
TGTGCCAGCAATAGGGACACCTCCTATGGCTACACCTTC
>TRBJ2-7|TRBD1|NA|TRBV5-1
CASSFPGQGVYEQYF
TGCGCCAGCAGCTTCCCGGGACAGGGGGTGTACGAGCAGTACTTC
>TRBJ1-4|TRBD1|NA|TRBV9
CASSFRGSGTGNEKLFF
TGTGCCAGCAGCTTCAGAGGATCCGGGACAGGAAATGAAAAACTGTTTTTT
>TRBJ1-1|TRBD1|NA|TRBV6-5
CASSRTGVNTEAFF
TGTGCCAGCAGTAGGACAGGGGTCAACACTGAAGCTTTCTTT